This T cell receptor beta chain stems from a study of sequential checkpoint blockade in melanoma. The protocol was immunoSEQ multiplex PCR, while the TCRdb copy is restricted to in-frame clones and leaves out a portion. The sample holds 15,000 to 20,000 clones, around four fifths seen once. Treatment defined: randomized to nivolumab then ipilimumab (arm A) or the reverse (arm B). None of the patients previously received DNA-damaging chemotherapy. The TCR comes from a human donor with melanoma. The sequencing used CD8+ T cells sorted from blood (inferred from file names), collected from a patient given nivolumab and ipilimumab in sequence.

CDR3 residues: CASSPGGQLQETQYF. CDR3 nucleotides: TGTGCCAGCAGCCCTGGTGGACAGCTCCAAGAGACCCAGTACTTC. V gene TRBV13 combines with J gene TRBJ2-5, with a tentative D call TRBD1 (6 bases). There are 15 residues in the CDR3. Germline CDR1 and CDR2: PRHDT and FYEKMQ (reference sequence). V lost 5 bases and J 1 base, leaving 14 bases between the germline ends.